These 26 T cell receptor beta chains originate from one sample sequenced in a study of radiotherapy plus CTLA-4 blockade in lung cancer. The repertoire was sequenced with immunoSEQ multiplex PCR; TCRdb's copy has only in-frame clones and lacks some. Of about 50,000 clones listed, 70% to 90% are singletons. The source was peripheral blood, collected from a patient treated with radiotherapy plus ipilimumab. The receptors originated from a human donor with non-small cell lung cancer whose response to radiotherapy plus ipilimumab could not be evaluated.

This clone was detected only a few times. This chain uses TRBV30 with TRBJ1-1; maybe TRBD1 (5 bases). CDR3 length equals 16 residues. From germline, CDR1 is GTSNPN and CDR2 SVGIG (reference sequence). Deletions cut 0 bases from V and 0 bases from J, with 14 bases between. The CDR3 loop reads CAWSVQATVLNTEAFF. The DNA for the CDR3 is TGTGCCTGGAGTGTACAGGCGACCGTCCTGAACACTGAAGCTTTCTTT.

The chain uses TRBV9 and TRBJ2-7; 11 nucleotides line up with TRBD1. Per germline, CDR1 SGDLS and CDR2 YYNGEE. The J segment lost 7 bases and the V segment lost 2 bases, leaving 5 bases of the junction unmatched. The CDR3 runs 14 residues. The CDR3 sequence is CASSVRTGGEEQYF. CDR3 nucleotide sequence: TGTGCCAGCAGCGTTCGGACAGGGGGCGAGGAGCAGTACTTC.

The chain has TRBV7-9 and TRBJ1-6; D remains unclear. CDR1 and CDR2 (germline): SEHNR, FQNEAQ (reference sequence). Trimming took off 2 bases at V and 8 bases at J, with 13 bases between the two ends. The CDR3 spans 15 residues. This chain's CDR3 is CASSLSLAGDSPLHF. The CDR3 DNA reads TGTGCCAGCAGCTTATCTCTCGCGGGCGATTCACCCCTCCACTTT.

The chain has TRBV19 and TRBJ1-1; the D gene is possibly TRBD1 (5 bases). There are 13 residues in the CDR3. Germline V CDR1 and CDR2: LNHDA, SQIVND (reference sequence). Trimming cost V 9 bases and J 5 bases, with 16 bases left between them. The CDR3 region has the DNA TGTGCCAGCCGCGTCGGGGGGGGGACTGAAGCTTTCTTT. Translation: CASRVGGGTEAFF.

This clone has a single count. The chain carries TRBV2 and TRBJ2-1; TRBD1 aligns across 7 bases. The CDR3 has 14 amino acids. The junction had 5 bases not matched to a gene; V was cut back by 4 bases and J by 5 bases. The germline V gene encodes CDR1 SNHLY and CDR2 FYNNEI. CDR3 sequence reads: CASSVSGTDNEQFF. CDR3 nucleotides: TGTGCCAGCAGTGTATCCGGGACAGACAATGAGCAGTTCTTC.

The V call is TRBV11-3, the J call TRBJ2-1, with TRBD2 identical over 7 bases. CDR1 is SGHNT and CDR2 is YENEEA in the germline V gene. With 4 bases clipped from V and 4 bases from J, the junction kept 7 bases outside the gene matches. The CDR3 has 15 amino acids. CDR3 DNA sequence: TGTGCCAGCAGCTCCCCTAGCGGTGGGTACAATGAGCAGTTCTTC. Amino acids: CASSSPSGGYNEQFF.

Turning to this clone: One junction end disagrees with the germline gene, perhaps due to a read error. V gene TRBV4-1 combines with J gene TRBJ2-3; TRBD2 matches 10 bases. Per germline, CDR1 MGHRA and CDR2 YSYEKL. The CDR3 has 14 amino acids. CDR3 sequence reads: CASRQAGGGDTQYF. The CDR3 nucleotides are TGCGCCAGCAGACAAGCGGGAGGGGGGGATACGCAGTATTTT.

This clone has a single count. The chain is built from TRBV7-2 and TRBJ1-3, with no clear D. The ends were cut back, 5 bases at V and 0 bases at J, with 17 bases in the middle. Germline CDR1 SGHTA, CDR2 FQGNSA. CDR3 length: 17 amino acids. CDR3 region: CASSPGRGRGSGNTIYF. The CDR3, as DNA: TGTGCCAGCAGCCCCGGGCGTGGCCGGGGCTCTGGAAACACCATATATTTT.

The gene calls are TRBV6-1 and TRBJ2-7, with 9 bases lining up with TRBD2. The CDR3 loop spans 15 amino acids. With V trimmed by 6 bases and J by 3 bases, 9 bases remained unmatched. Germline CDR1 is MNHNS and CDR2 is SASEGT. CDR3 DNA sequence: TGTGCCAGCAGAGTGGGTCTAGCGGGAAACTACGAGCAGTACTTC. It is translated as CASRVGLAGNYEQYF.

The chain joins TRBV10-3 to TRBJ2-1; 7 nucleotides match TRBD2. The germline V gene has CDR1 ENHRY and CDR2 SYGVKD. The CDR3 totals 13 residues. V was pared by 5 bases and J by 15 bases, with 13 bases of the junction left unmatched. The CDR3 here is CAISYESGGQRFF. The CDR3 DNA reads TGTGCCATCAGTTATGAGTCGGGAGGACAACGGTTCTTC.

CDR3 amino acids: CASRAKGVLGYTF. The CDR3 coding sequence is TGTGCCAGCCGAGCCAAGGGGGTTTTGGGCTACACCTTC. The V gene is TRBV28, the J gene TRBJ1-2; weak D call: TRBD1 (6 bases). The V and J ends lost 8 bases and 8 bases respectively, with 18 bases between them. CDR1 and CDR2 from the germline V gene are MDHEN and SYDVKM. This CDR3 has 13 amino acids.

The V and J genes are TRBV27 and TRBJ2-3; 14 bases map to TRBD2. The germline CDR1 and CDR2 sequences are MNHEY and SMNVEV (reference sequence). V trimming: 5 bases; J trimming: 5 bases; junction bases outside the gene matches: 9. This CDR3 has 17 amino acids. CDR3 region: CASSLRLAGGPVDTQYF. CDR3 bases: TGTGCCAGCAGTCTCCGACTAGCGGGAGGGCCGGTAGATACGCAGTATTTT.

The chain combines TRBV6-5 with TRBJ2-7; D unresolved. V was cut by 0 bases and J by 7 bases, with 16 bases left in between. Germline V CDR1 and CDR2: MNHEY, SVGAGI. This CDR3 is built from 15 residues. CDR3 protein: CASSYSTPRTREQYF. CDR3 nucleotide sequence: TGTGCCAGCAGTTACTCGACCCCAAGAACGCGGGAGCAGTACTTC.

The chain employs TRBV7-2 and TRBJ1-5; D unclear. The V and J ends lost 3 bases and 3 bases respectively, with 3 bases between them. This CDR3 is built from 12 residues. The germline V gene has CDR1 SGHTA and CDR2 FQGNSA. The CDR3 loop is CASSFVNQPQHF. The CDR3 DNA reads as TGTGCCAGCAGCTTCGTCAATCAGCCCCAGCATTTT.

J is TRBJ2-3 and V is TRBV11-2; 8 nucleotides align to TRBD2. Trimming removed 5 bases from V and 0 bases from J; junction bases left unmatched: 4. Germline V gene sequence: CDR1 SGHAT, CDR2 FQNNGV. The CDR3 extends over 15 amino acids. The chain's CDR3 is CASSPGTRSTDTQYF. The CDR3 nucleotides are TGTGCCAGCAGCCCTGGGACTAGAAGCACAGATACGCAGTATTTT.

The rearrangement links TRBV28 to TRBJ2-7; D is possibly TRBD2 (6 bases). Germline CDR1 is MDHEN and CDR2 is SYDVKM. This CDR3 has 13 amino acids. V lost 3 bases to trimming and J lost 3 bases, with 9 bases between them. This CDR3 reads CASSFVGGYEQYF. The CDR3 region has the DNA TGTGCCAGCAGTTTTGTCGGGGGCTACGAGCAGTACTTC. The full variable domain, with the rest looked up from reference TRBV28 and TRBJ2-7, is DVKVTQSSRYLVKRTGEKVFLECVQDMDHENMFWYRQDPGLGLRLIYFSYDVKMKEKGDIPEGYSVSREKKERFSLILESASTNQTSMYLCASSFVGGYEQYFGPGTRLTVT.

The CDR3, as DNA: TGTGCCAGCAGCGGAGACCTCAGGGGTTTCGGAGAGACCCAGTACTTC. Encoded protein: CASSGDLRGFGETQYF. This rearrangement joins TRBV5-6 to TRBJ2-5; perhaps TRBD1 as D (6 bases). CDR1 is SGHDT and CDR2 is YYEEEE in the germline V gene. The CDR3 sequence is 16 residues long. The germline V and J ends were trimmed by 4 bases and 4 bases, with 20 bases remaining between them. The full variable domain, completed using reference TRBV5-6 and TRBJ2-5, is DAGVTQSPTHLIKTRGQQVTLRCSPKSGHDTVSWYQQALGQGPQFIFQYYEEEERQRGNFPDRFSGHQFPNYSSELNVNALLLGDSALYLCASSGDLRGFGETQYFGPGTRLLVL.

Only a few counts were recorded for this clone. This rearrangement joins TRBV6-6 to TRBJ2-3, with D perhaps matching TRBD2 (5 bases). Germline V gene sequence: CDR1 MNHNY, CDR2 SVGAGI (reference sequence). Trimming removed 10 bases from V and 3 bases from J, with 11 bases in between. The CDR3 spans 12 residues. This CDR3 reads CATRTGTDTQYF. In DNA, the CDR3 is TGTGCCACCAGGACGGGGACAGATACGCAGTATTTT.

J is TRBJ2-7 and V is TRBV18, with D unclear. Trimming removed 6 bases from V and 6 bases from J, with 15 bases in between. Germline-derived CDR1 and CDR2 are KGHSH and LQKENI. The CDR3 loop spans 13 amino acids. The CDR3 sequence: CASSPFAGGEQYF. The CDR3 coding sequence is TGTGCCAGCTCCCCTTTCGCTGGCGGCGAGCAGTACTTC.

The V call is TRBV11-2, the J call TRBJ2-5, with a weak D call TRBD1 (5 bases). Germline CDR1 reads SGHAT; CDR2 reads FQNNGV. Trimming left V 1 base short and J 5 bases short, with 11 bases between. CDR3 length: 14 residues. CDR3 amino acids: CASSLVDQGETQYF. The CDR3 DNA sequence: TGTGCCAGCAGCTTAGTCGATCAGGGTGAGACCCAGTACTTC.

This chain's CDR3 is CASTDGGLYEQYF. The CDR3 bases are TGTGCCAGCACCGATGGGGGCTTGTACGAGCAGTACTTC. V gene TRBV27 combines with J gene TRBJ2-7, with a weak D call TRBD1 (6 bases). Germline assignment: CDR1 MNHEY and CDR2 SMNVEV (reference sequence). The ends were cut back, 7 bases at V and 4 bases at J, with 14 bases in the middle. The CDR3 consists of 13 residues.

This rearrangement joins TRBV5-1 to TRBJ2-3; 11 bases line up with TRBD2. The ends lost 0 bases at V and 6 bases at J; junction bases unmatched: 3. Germline loops: CDR1 SGHRS, CDR2 YFSETQ. The CDR3 has 15 residues. The CDR3 sequence: CASSLAASGRDTQYF. CDR3 nucleotides: TGCGCCAGCAGCTTGGCGGCTAGCGGGAGGGATACGCAGTATTTT.

V and J are TRBV28 and TRBJ2-3; D perhaps matches TRBD2 (5 bases). The germline gives CDR1 MDHEN, CDR2 SYDVKM. With 7 bases removed from V and 1 base from J, the gap between germline ends came to 12 bases. This CDR3 region has 14 residues. The CDR3 sequence: CASNLVLGTDTQYF. The CDR3 DNA reads as TGTGCCAGCAATCTCGTACTAGGCACAGATACGCAGTATTTT.

As to this clone: A read error may account for a junction end that differs from germline. Other DNA sequences of this sample code for an identical CDR3. V gene TRBV5-1 combines with J gene TRBJ2-3; 11 nucleotides line up with TRBD2. In germline, CDR1 is SGHRS, CDR2 YFSETQ. This CDR3 spans 14 amino acids. CDR3 sequence: CASSRGTSGDTQYF. CDR3 in DNA: TGCGCCAGCAGCCGAGGGACTAGCGGAGATACACAGTATTTT. The variable domain in full, completed from reference TRBV5-1 and TRBJ2-3, reads KAGVTQTPRYLIKTRGQQVTLSCSPISGHRSVSWYQQTPGQGLQFLFEYFSETQRNKGNFPGRFSGRQFSNSRSEMNVSTLELGDSALYLCASSRGTSGDTQYFGPGTRLTVL.

This chain links TRBV27 with TRBJ2-6, with 8 bases fitting TRBD1. The CDR3 is 16 residues long. Trimming cost V 7 bases and J 2 bases; bases outside gene matches: 7. CDR1 is MNHEY, CDR2 SMNVEV, per germline (reference sequence). Here the CDR3 DNA reads TGTGCCAGCACCTCGCGGACAGGGACTGGGGCCAACGTCCTGACTTTC. Translation: CASTSRTGTGANVLTF.

The chain joins TRBV15 to TRBJ2-7; D remains unclear. This CDR3 region has 14 residues. The ends were cut back, 5 bases at V and 6 bases at J, with 17 bases in the middle. Germline lookup yields CDR1 LNHNV and CDR2 YYDKDF (reference sequence). CDR3 loop: CATSPYLQRGEQYF. The CDR3 nucleotides read TGTGCCACCAGCCCGTACCTTCAAAGAGGCGAGCAGTACTTC.